These 4 T cell receptor beta chains were sequenced from one sample in a study of tumor-infiltrating lymphocytes in primary liver carcinoma (dated by TCRdb to 2015 to 2018). Sequencer: Illumina HiSeq 2500. TCRbeta-specific cDNA was reverse-transcribed from around 0.45 ug total RNA using a constant-region primer and ProtoScript II reverse transcriptase. Construction of the TCRbeta libraries relied on three nested rounds of multiplex PCR, following a slightly modified ARM-PCR procedure. Each of the first two PCR rounds ran for around 11 cycles using multiplex TRBV1-TRBV30 forward primers together with a Cbeta reverse primer. The public sequencing data were trimmed at Q25 with fastp and processed into clonotypes with MiXCR by TCRdb, which kept only in-frame beta chains. Records with the same CDR3 protein are collapsed into one entry carrying the most frequent genes and DNA. The sample table contains 300,000 to 350,000 distinct CDR3 sequences; only one count was recorded for approximately 65% of them. The top ten clonotypes cover 6.5% of the sample.

RNA from unsorted whole blood was extracted with TRIzol reagent, and germline DNA was obtained with the DNeasy Blood & Tissue kit. Sequencing was done on a sample of peripheral blood. The receptor set was obtained from a man aged 35 to 55 with primary liver carcinoma and hepatitis B virus infection.

As regards this clonotype: A single base separates this from a much larger clone, so it may be a read error. V is TRBV5-4 and J is TRBJ2-4, with 11 positions matching TRBD2. CDR3 length: 16 amino acids. V lost 3 bases to trimming and J lost 8 bases; unmatched junction nucleotides: 10. The germline gives CDR1 SGHNT, CDR2 YYREEE (reference sequence). The CDR3 loop is CASSSGTSGWGDIQYF. In nucleotides, the CDR3 is TGTGCCAGCAGCTCCGGGACTAGCGGTTGGGGAGACATTCAGTACTTC.

A word on this clonotype: This may arise from a read error, as a much more abundant clone is one base away. V is TRBV4-3 and J is TRBJ2-5; 8 bases map to TRBD2. Germline V gives CDR1 LGHNA, CDR2 YSLEER. This CDR3 has 14 residues. In DNA, the CDR3 is TGCGTCAGCAGCCAAGGACTAGCACGGGAGACCCAGTACTTC. The encoded protein is CVSSQGLARETQYF.

This clonotype has a handful of counts. The rearrangement links TRBV7-8 to TRBJ1-5; D gene ambiguous. The V end was cut by 5 bases, the J end by 4 bases, with 9 bases between. CDR1 is SGHVS and CDR2 is FQNEAQ in the germline V gene. This CDR3 spans 13 amino acids. In nucleotides, the CDR3 is TGTGCCAGCAGCCTACTCGATAATCAGCCCCAGCATTTT. It is translated as CASSLLDNQPQHF.

Concerning this clonotype itself: A junction end diverges from the germline sequence, so it may reflect a read error. The chain is built from TRBV11-2 and TRBJ2-2; the D gene is possibly TRBD2 (6 bases). Germline V gene sequence: CDR1 SGHAT, CDR2 FQNNGV. This CDR3 is 17 amino acids long. The chain's CDR3 is CTSSLVRTLRGTGELLF. The CDR3 coding sequence is TGTACTAGCAGCTTAGTTAGGACACTACGGGGCACCGGGGAGCTGTTGTTT.